This section outlines one T cell receptor beta chain sequence together with its context. Additional DNA sequences in this sample encode the identical CDR3. Profiled with immunoSEQ multiplex PCR; TCRdb holds only in-frame clones, not every one. The table has around 13,000 clones, about 73% seen once. These data come from a study of sequential checkpoint blockade in melanoma. As to treatment: randomized to nivolumab then ipilimumab (arm A) or the reverse (arm B). The V gene's germline CDR1 is MGHRA and CDR2 YSYEKL. V lost 1 base, J lost 0 bases, and 2 bases stayed unmatched. The CDR3 covers 15 residues. The sequence was obtained from a human donor with melanoma. The genes are TRBV4-1 and TRBJ1-1; 7 nucleotides agree with TRBD1. The source material was CD8+ T cells sorted from blood (inferred from file names), sampled from a patient given nivolumab and ipilimumab in sequence. The CDR3 nucleotides read TGCGCCAGCAGCCAAGCAGGGGGGCTGAACACTGAAGCTTTCTTT. This codes for CASSQAGGLNTEAFF.